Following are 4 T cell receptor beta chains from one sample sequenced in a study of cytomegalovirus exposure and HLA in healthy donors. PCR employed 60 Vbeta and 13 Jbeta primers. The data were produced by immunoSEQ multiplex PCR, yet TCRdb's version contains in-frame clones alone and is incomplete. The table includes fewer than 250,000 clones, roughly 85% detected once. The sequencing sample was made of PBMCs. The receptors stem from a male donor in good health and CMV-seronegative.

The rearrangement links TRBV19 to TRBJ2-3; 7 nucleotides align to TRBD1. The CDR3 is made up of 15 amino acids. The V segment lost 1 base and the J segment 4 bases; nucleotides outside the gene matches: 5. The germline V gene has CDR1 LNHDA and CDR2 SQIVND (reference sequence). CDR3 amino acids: CASSIAGQGADTQYF. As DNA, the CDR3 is TGTGCCAGTAGTATAGCCGGGCAGGGGGCAGATACGCAGTATTTT. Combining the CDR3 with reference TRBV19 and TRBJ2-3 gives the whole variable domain DGGITQSPKYLFRKEGQNVTLSCEQNLNHDAMYWYRQDPGQGLRLIYYSQIVNDFQKGDIAEGYSVSREKKESFPLTVTSAQKNPTAFYLCASSIAGQGADTQYFGPGTRLTVL.

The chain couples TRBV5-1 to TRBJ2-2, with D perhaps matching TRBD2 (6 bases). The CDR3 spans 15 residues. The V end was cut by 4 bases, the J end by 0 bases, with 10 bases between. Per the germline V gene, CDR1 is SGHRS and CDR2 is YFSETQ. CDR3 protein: CASSVGSTNTGELFF. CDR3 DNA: TGCGCCAGCAGCGTCGGGAGTACGAACACCGGGGAGCTGTTTTTT.

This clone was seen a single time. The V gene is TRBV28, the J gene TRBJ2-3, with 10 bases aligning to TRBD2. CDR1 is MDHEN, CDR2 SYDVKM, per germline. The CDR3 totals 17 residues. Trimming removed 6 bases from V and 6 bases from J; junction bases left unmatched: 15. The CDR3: CASRHHLELAGTDTQYF. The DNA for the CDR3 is TGTGCCAGCAGACACCACCTCGAACTAGCGGGAACCGATACGCAGTATTTT.

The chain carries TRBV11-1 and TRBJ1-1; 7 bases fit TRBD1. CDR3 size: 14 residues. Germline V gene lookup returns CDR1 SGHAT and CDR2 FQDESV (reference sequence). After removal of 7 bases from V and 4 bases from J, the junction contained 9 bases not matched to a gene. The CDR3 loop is CASTRDRATTEAFF. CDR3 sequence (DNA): TGTGCCAGCACCCGCGACAGGGCGACCACTGAAGCTTTCTTT.